The 3 T cell receptor beta chains below were found in one sample sequenced in a study of blood T cell repertoires in COVID-19. Repertoires were generated with immunoSEQ multiplex PCR, while TCRdb's copy carries only in-frame clones and drops some. The table includes about 200,000 clones, approximately 86% detected once. Input material: peripheral blood. The receptors originated from a man aged 35 to 55 with acute or convalescent COVID-19.

The J gene is TRBJ1-4, the V gene TRBV4-1, with D possibly matching TRBD1 (6 bases). Germline V lookup: CDR1 MGHRA, CDR2 YSYEKL. This CDR3 comprises 15 residues. V shed 1 base and J shed 5 bases, with 11 bases lying between them. The CDR3 loop reads CASSQVGQLNEKLFF. CDR3 sequence (DNA): TGCGCCAGCAGCCAAGTTGGACAGTTAAATGAAAAACTGTTTTTT.

The rearrangement joins TRBV3-1 (or the pseudogene TRBV3-2) to TRBJ2-6; D uncertain. Germline V lookup: CDR1 LGHDT, CDR2 YNNKEL (reference sequence). The V end lost 0 bases, the J end lost 0 bases, and 3 bases lay between the germline ends. This CDR3 has 15 amino acids. As DNA, the CDR3 is TGTGCCAGCAGCCAAGATCACTCTGGGGCCAACGTCCTGACTTTC. Amino acids: CASSQDHSGANVLTF.

This chain joins TRBV7-2 and TRBJ1-3; the D gene is possibly TRBD1 (6 bases). With 0 bases removed from V and 7 bases from J, the gap between germline ends came to 13 bases. The CDR3 is made up of 15 amino acids. The germline gives CDR1 SGHTA, CDR2 FQGNSA. The CDR3 sequence: CASSLATGRANTIYF. The CDR3 region has the DNA TGTGCCAGCAGCTTAGCTACAGGGAGGGCGAACACCATATATTTT.